This T cell receptor (beta chain) emerged from a study of T-cell reconstitution after alpha-beta-depleted transplantation in children. The CDR3 covers 15 residues. Germline CDR1 reads SEHNR; CDR2 reads FQNEAQ (reference sequence). V lost 3 bases, J lost 2 bases, and 13 bases lay in between. Library preparation (for TCRbeta) was performed with unique molecular identifiers. TCRdb re-analysed the PCR reads in MiXCR, keeping a single row per CDR3 protein. The data show some 460,000 distinct CDR3 sequences, with 15% to 20% seen just once and under 30% held by the top ten. Study results and limitations: Newly generated T cells supplied most T-cell counts and diversity one year post-transplant.

This clonotype occurred a few times. Its cognate antigen is unknown. Sequences were derived from PBMCs, mostly from graft donor cells, sampled 360 days after TCRalphabeta/CD19-depleted stem cell transplant. V gene TRBV7-9 combines with J gene TRBJ2-5; no reliable D call. This receptor was taken from a boy in the first two years of life who had a stem cell transplant for Wiskott-Aldrich syndrome, so the T cells may come from the graft donor. CDR3 loop: CASSFPVFGQETQYF. Here the CDR3 DNA reads TGTGCCAGCAGCTTCCCCGTTTTTGGGCAAGAGACCCAGTACTTC.